This T cell receptor (beta chain) originates from a study of shared clonotypes between healthy human individuals. Study outcomes and limitations: Sequencing depth was expected to influence donor clonotype sharing.

As regards this clone: The antigen is not known.

Assay: immunoSEQ multiplex PCR; the TCRdb copy retains only in-frame clones and omits some. The sample yields about 1,500,000 clones, approximately 96% seen once. This CDR3 is 17 amino acids long. Germline V lookup: CDR1 SGHAT, CDR2 FQDESV (reference sequence). Trimming cost V 5 bases and J 2 bases; bases outside gene matches: 12. The specimen sequenced was naive CD4+ T cells sorted from blood. Indicated subset: CD45RA+ positively selected. This chain links TRBV11-1 with TRBJ2-3; 8 bases agree with TRBD1. This clonotype originated in a young man in good health. DNA for the CDR3: TGTGCCAGCAGCCTCGGAAGGACAGGGAGCCTCACAGATACGCAGTATTTT. Protein: CASSLGRTGSLTDTQYF.